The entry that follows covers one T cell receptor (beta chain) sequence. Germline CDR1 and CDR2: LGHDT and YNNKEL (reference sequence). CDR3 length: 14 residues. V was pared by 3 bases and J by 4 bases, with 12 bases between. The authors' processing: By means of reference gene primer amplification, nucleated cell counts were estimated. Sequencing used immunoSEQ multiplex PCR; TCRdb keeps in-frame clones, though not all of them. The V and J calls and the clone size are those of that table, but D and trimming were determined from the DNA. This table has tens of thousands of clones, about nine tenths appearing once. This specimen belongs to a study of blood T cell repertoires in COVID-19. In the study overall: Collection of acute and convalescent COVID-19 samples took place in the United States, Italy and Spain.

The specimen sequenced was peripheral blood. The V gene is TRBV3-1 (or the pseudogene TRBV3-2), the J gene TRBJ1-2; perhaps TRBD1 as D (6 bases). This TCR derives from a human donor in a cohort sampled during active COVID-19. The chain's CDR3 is CASSQGGGGYGYTF. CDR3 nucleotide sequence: TGTGCCAGCAGCCAGGGGGGGGGCGGCTATGGCTACACCTTC.